One sample yielded the 14 T cell receptor beta chains listed below, sequenced in a study of regulatory T cells in long-lasting Graves disease (dated by TCRdb to the early 2020s). Per the publication, the time point label means: persistent/refractory GD, antithyroid drugs over 5 years with positive TRAb. For both TCR sequencing and RNA sequencing, RNA was extracted from PBMCs in TRIzol. Libraries were constructed by multiplex PCR. This sample was sequenced with an Illumina HiSeq 4000. To build TCR beta libraries, CDR3 regions were amplified by Arm-PCR using iRepertoire HTBI primers. Through fastp at Q25 and MiXCR, TCRdb rebuilt clones from the public reads, retaining in-frame beta chains. Here each entry gathers all rows of one CDR3 protein and keeps the most common genes and DNA. Present in this sample are roughly 450,000 distinct CDR3 sequences, about a quarter of which were seen just once. In total, the top ten clones hold about a quarter of the sample.

This specimen consisted of peripheral blood mononuclear cells (PBMCs), obtained when the disease was refractory, from a patient treated with antithyroid drugs. All receptors derive from a female donor with Graves disease.

This clonotype was detected a few times. This chain joins TRBV6-1 and TRBJ1-2; 12 bases fit TRBD1. The germline V gene encodes CDR1 MNHNS and CDR2 SASEGT. The V and J ends lost 7 bases and 4 bases, in that order; junction bases with no gene match: 16. This CDR3 comprises 18 residues. The DNA for the CDR3 is TGTGCCAGCACCCTCGTGGGACAGGGGGCTTTGAATATCTATGGCTACACCTTC. It codes for CASTLVGQGALNIYGYTF.

This chain connects TRBV20-1 to TRBJ1-1; D is possibly TRBD1 (6 bases). This CDR3 region has 12 residues. Germline CDR1 DFQATT, CDR2 SNEGSKA (reference sequence). With 5 bases removed from V and 11 bases from J, the gap between germline ends came to 18 bases. The CDR3 loop reads CSASTGEVRAFF. CDR3 DNA sequence: TGCAGTGCTTCGACAGGTGAGGTCCGGGCTTTCTTT.

This clonotype was seen ten or more times. V and J are TRBV2 and TRBJ2-7; 11 bases line up with TRBD2. Germline V gene lookup returns CDR1 SNHLY and CDR2 FYNNEI. J lost 7 bases, V lost 4 bases, and 9 bases had no gene match. The length of the CDR3 is 15 residues. The CDR3, as DNA: TGTGCCAGCAGTGCCGCTAGCGGGAGGTCTCTGGAGCAGTACTTC. Translating it yields CASSAASGRSLEQYF.

The gene calls are TRBV20-1 and TRBJ2-7; D remains ambiguous. Trimming cost V 4 bases and J 3 bases, with 16 bases left between them. The CDR3 length is 14 residues. Per the germline V gene, CDR1 is DFQATT and CDR2 is SNEGSKA (reference sequence). CDR3 sequence (DNA): TGCAGTGCTACAGGCGGTGGGCGAGGCTACGAGCAGTACTTC. Residues: CSATGGGRGYEQYF.

CDR3: CASSPRELYSYEQYF. CDR3 coding DNA: TGTGCCAGCTCACCTAGGGAGCTCTACTCCTACGAGCAGTACTTC. V usage is TRBV18 and J usage is TRBJ2-7; tentative D call: TRBD2 (5 bases). The germline gives CDR1 KGHSH, CDR2 LQKENI. This CDR3 is built from 15 residues. V was pared by 3 bases and J by 0 bases, with 12 bases between.

This clonotype showed up just a few times. The chain is built from TRBV30 and TRBJ1-1; D call uncertain. The length of the CDR3 is 8 residues. Germline lookup yields CDR1 GTSNPN and CDR2 SVGIG (reference sequence). V was shortened by 8 bases and J by 6 bases, with 4 bases between the two germline ends. The CDR3 nucleotides read TGTGCCCTATCTGAAGCTTTCTTT. This codes for CALSEAFF.

This clonotype was recorded many times. V and J are TRBV12-3 or TRBV12-4 and TRBJ2-7; no firm D call. This CDR3 is 16 amino acids long. V was pared by 3 bases and J by 6 bases, with 21 bases between. CDR3 loop: CASSLKASSPVFEQYF. The CDR3 region has the DNA TGTGCCAGCAGTTTGAAGGCCTCCTCCCCGGTGTTCGAGCAGTACTTC.

The rearrangement links TRBV10-3 to TRBJ2-2, with D unclear. Trimming shortened V by 0 bases and J by 3 bases, and 11 bases separated the two germline ends. The CDR3 totals 16 residues. CDR1 is ENHRY and CDR2 is SYGVKD in the germline V gene. CDR3 amino acids: CAISESGSIYTGELFF. In DNA form, the CDR3 reads TGTGCCATCAGTGAGTCCGGGTCTATATACACCGGGGAGCTGTTTTTT.

The chain employs TRBV6-1 and TRBJ1-4; TRBD1 matches at 7 bases. The CDR3 is made up of 11 amino acids. V shed 8 bases, J shed 8 bases, and the junction held 2 bases outside the gene matches. Germline-derived CDR1 and CDR2 are MNHNS and SASEGT. The CDR3, as DNA: TGTGCCAGCCGGGACAGCGAAAAACTGTTTTTT. Translation: CASRDSEKLFF.

Of note for this clonotype: A read error is possible here, since a much larger clone lies one base away. The rearrangement joins TRBV12-3 or TRBV12-4 to TRBJ1-2, with 8 bases lining up with TRBD1. The V and J ends lost 5 bases and 4 bases, in that order; junction bases with no gene match: 6. The CDR3 has 14 amino acids. CDR3 sequence: CASSVRGPIYGYTF. The DNA for the CDR3 is TGTGCCAGCAGTGTCAGGGGGCCAATCTATGGCTACACCTTC.

This clonotype has more than one count but fewer than ten. The chain is built from TRBV5-4 and TRBJ2-7, with 7 bases matching TRBD2. J was trimmed by 2 bases and V by 4 bases; bases with no gene match: 9. The CDR3 has 15 amino acids. Germline V gives CDR1 SGHNT, CDR2 YYREEE (reference sequence). The CDR3 nucleotides are TGTGCCAGCAGCAAACGTAGCGGGCCAACCTACGAGCAGTACTTC. Protein sequence: CASSKRSGPTYEQYF.

This clonotype was observed at least ten times. The rearrangement uses TRBV6-1 and TRBJ2-7; 16 bases align to TRBD2. The CDR3 loop spans 16 amino acids. J gave up 4 bases and V 5 bases, and 5 bases lay outside the gene matches. Germline CDR1 and CDR2: MNHNS and SASEGT. The CDR3 sequence is CASSPRGLAGGYEQYF. CDR3 DNA: TGTGCCAGCAGTCCGCGGGGACTAGCGGGAGGGTACGAGCAGTACTTC.

In its sample, this clonotype was seen a few times. The V call is TRBV24-1, the J call TRBJ1-1; D may be TRBD1 (6 bases). Germline CDR1 is KGHDR and CDR2 is SFDVKD. Trimming took 7 bases from V and 5 from J, leaving 13 bases between them. The CDR3 length is 13 residues. The CDR3 DNA follows: TGTGCCACCAGGGAAAGGGGGGGGACTGAAGCTTTCTTT. The encoded protein is CATRERGGTEAFF.

This clonotype has ten or more counts. At one boundary the junction diverges from the germline segment, which might be a read error. The genes are TRBV5-1 and TRBJ1-2; 7 nucleotides line up with TRBD1. The CDR3 loop spans 14 amino acids. Germline V lookup: CDR1 SGHRS, CDR2 YFSETQ. The CDR3 sequence: CASSPGTANYGYTF. DNA for the CDR3: TGTGCCAGCAGCCCCGGGACAGCAAACTATGGCTACACCTTC.